Reported below is one T cell receptor beta chain. Its antigen is not known. The record originates from a study of radiation and T cells in renal cell carcinoma. Sequencing was performed with immunoSEQ multiplex PCR; in TCRdb, only in-frame clones are kept and a portion is missing. This sample has about 9,700 clones, with roughly 67% found just once. Treatment here: treatment-naive control, cytoreductive nephrectomy. The tumor was a clear cell renal cell carcinoma. V was trimmed by 5 bases and J by 0 bases, leaving 11 bases between them. This CDR3 has 16 residues. Germline CDR1 is SGHDN and CDR2 is FVKESK. Study results and limitations: Dominant CDR3 motifs occupied more repertoire in irradiated than control tumors. Compared with controls, irradiated tumors showed greater TCR clonality.

This sample comprised tumor tissue, obtained from a patient whose treatment was nephrectomy without radiotherapy. The rearrangement joins TRBV14 to TRBJ2-6, with D perhaps TRBD1 (6 bases). This TCR came from a man in his sixties with renal cell carcinoma. CDR3 DNA sequence: TGTGCCAGCAGCTCTCAGGGGAGCTCTGGGGCCAACGTCCTGACTTTC. This encodes CASSSQGSSGANVLTF.